The 29 T cell receptor beta chains reported below all come from one sample, sequenced in a study of cytomegalovirus exposure and HLA in healthy donors. This PCR relied on a set of 60 Vbeta primers and 13 Jbeta primers. The method was immunoSEQ multiplex PCR; TCRdb's version includes in-frame clones alone and lacks a portion of them. Counted here are some 110,000 clones, 76% occurring once; the ten biggest clones make up about 7.5%. Sequencing was done on a sample of PBMCs. These receptors were obtained from a man in his forties in good health and CMV-seropositive.

This chain connects TRBV7-2 to TRBJ1-1, with D tentatively TRBD1 (5 bases). The V end lost 1 base, the J end lost 0 bases, and 6 bases lay between the germline ends. The germline gives CDR1 SGHTA, CDR2 FQGNSA. This CDR3 region has 14 residues. The CDR3 DNA is TGTGCCAGCAGCTTAGGACAGCTGAACACTGAAGCTTTCTTT. Encoded protein: CASSLGQLNTEAFF.

CDR3 nucleotides: TGTGCCAGCAGCTTAGGGCAGGGGGCGAACACTGAAGCTTTCTTT. Residues: CASSLGQGANTEAFF. The rearrangement joins TRBV7-9 to TRBJ1-1; 8 bases map to TRBD1. J gave up 1 base and V 1 base, and 2 bases lay outside the gene matches. Per the germline V gene, CDR1 is SEHNR and CDR2 is FQNEAQ (reference sequence). The CDR3 contains 15 residues.

This chain connects TRBV5-1 to TRBJ1-4; D is undetermined. V lost 0 bases and J lost 8, with 14 bases in between. Germline V CDR1 and CDR2: SGHRS, YFSETQ. CDR3 length: 15 amino acids. For the CDR3, the DNA is TGCGCCAGCAGCTTGGTCGGGGAACCCCGAGAAAAACTGTTTTTT. It encodes CASSLVGEPREKLFF.

J is TRBJ2-4 and V is TRBV23-1, with D perhaps TRBD2 (5 bases). TRBV23-1 is given ORF status, its function remaining uncertain. The CDR3 runs 16 residues. The V and J ends lost 2 bases and 0 bases respectively, with 11 bases between them. This CDR3 reads CASSQEEVLAKNIQYF. CDR3 nucleotide sequence: TGCGCCAGCAGTCAAGAGGAGGTTCTAGCCAAAAACATTCAGTACTTC.

This clone was counted a few times. The rearrangement joins TRBV18 to TRBJ2-7; D uncertain. This CDR3 is built from 13 residues. Germline CDR1 reads KGHSH; CDR2 reads LQKENI. The V end lost 2 bases, the J end lost 2 bases, and 7 bases lay between the germline ends. The CDR3 DNA reads TGTGCCAGCTCACCAGGAACTACCTACGAGCAGTACTTC. Translating it yields CASSPGTTYEQYF.

This clone appeared a few times. The rearrangement joins TRBV7-2 to TRBJ1-2; 8 bases are a match to TRBD1. V trimming: 5 bases; J trimming: 2 bases; junction bases outside the gene matches: 4. The CDR3 contains 14 residues. Looked up from germline, CDR1 is SGHTA and CDR2 is FQGNSA. In DNA, the CDR3 is TGTGCCAGCAGCATACAGGGGGGGAACTATGGCTACACCTTC. This sequence encodes CASSIQGGNYGYTF.

On this clone: One end of the junction varies from germline; a read error may be responsible. The DNA for the CDR3 is TGTGCCAGCATCGAACGTACCGGGGAGCTGCTTTTT. Translation gives CASIERTGELLF. The J gene is TRBJ2-2, the V gene TRBV19; possibly TRBD2 for D (5 bases). CDR3 length: 12 amino acids. CDR1 and CDR2 from the germline V gene are LNHDA and SQIVND (reference sequence).

The chain combines TRBV28 with TRBJ1-1; D is perhaps TRBD1 (6 bases). The CDR3 is 15 residues long. Germline V gene data show CDR1 as MDHEN and CDR2 as SYDVKM. Trimming removed 5 bases at V and 5 bases at J, with 18 bases between. As DNA, the CDR3 is TGTGCCAGCAGTACCCAGTCAGGGGTAAGAACTGAAGCTTTCTTT. Encoded protein: CASSTQSGVRTEAFF.

CDR3 amino acids: CASSPYPGSSPNEKLFF. The CDR3, as DNA: TGCGCCAGCAGCCCTTACCCCGGGAGCAGCCCTAATGAAAAACTGTTTTTT. The chain combines TRBV4-1 with TRBJ1-4; D call uncertain. This CDR3 has 17 residues. V shed 4 bases and J shed 3 bases, with 18 bases lying between them. Germline loops: CDR1 MGHRA, CDR2 YSYEKL.

This clone was picked up a small number of times. The gene calls are TRBV5-5 and TRBJ2-1, with 9 bases that match TRBD2. The CDR3 consists of 20 residues. Germline V gene sequence: CDR1 SGHKS, CDR2 YYEKEE (reference sequence). V lost 6 bases to trimming and J lost 3 bases; unmatched junction nucleotides: 22. The CDR3, as DNA: TGTGCCAGCACCTCATGGGGTCACATGGTAGCGGGGGCTGTCTACAATGAGCAGTTCTTC. Its protein is CASTSWGHMVAGAVYNEQFF.

This clone turned up a few times. V usage is TRBV5-4 and J usage is TRBJ1-1, with D perhaps TRBD1 (5 bases). The V and J ends lost 5 bases and 2 bases respectively, with 13 bases between them. Germline lookup yields CDR1 SGHNT and CDR2 YYREEE (reference sequence). This CDR3 has 14 amino acids. The CDR3 bases are TGTGCCAGCAGTCCAGAAGGGGTTAACACTGAAGCTTTCTTT. It encodes CASSPEGVNTEAFF.

The genes are TRBV28 and TRBJ1-3; the match to TRBD1 covers 9 bases. The CDR3 is made up of 16 amino acids. Losses at the gene ends were 5 bases for V and 4 bases for J; bases not matched to a gene: 9. Per the germline V gene, CDR1 is MDHEN and CDR2 is SYDVKM. The CDR3 DNA follows: TGTGCCAGCAGTGAAACCGGGACAGGGTTAGGAAACACCATATATTTT. Encoded protein: CASSETGTGLGNTIYF.

This clone was counted once. This chain joins TRBV9 and TRBJ2-7; D might be TRBD1 (7 bases). Trimming removed 4 bases at V and 3 bases at J, with 26 bases between. The CDR3 totals 18 residues. The germline gives CDR1 SGDLS, CDR2 YYNGEE. CDR3 DNA: TGTGCCAGCAGCCAGGGGGGACGAAAAGGAGTGGCACGCTACGAGCAGTACTTC. Its protein product is CASSQGGRKGVARYEQYF.

The V gene is TRBV7-6, the J gene TRBJ2-5; 10 bases fit TRBD1. Germline V lookup: CDR1 SGHVS, CDR2 FNYEAQ. Trimming took 5 bases from V and 11 from J; bases not matched to a gene: 20. The CDR3 loop spans 17 amino acids. The CDR3 loop reads CASSPVTTRDRGREQYF. CDR3 sequence (DNA): TGTGCCAGCAGCCCGGTTACGACCCGGGACAGGGGTCGGGAGCAGTACTTC. Full variable domain (remainder filled in from reference TRBV7-6 and TRBJ2-5): GAGVSQSPRYKVTKRGQDVALRCDPISGHVSLYWYRQALGQGPEFLTYFNYEAQQDKSGLPNDRFSAERPEGSISTLTIQRTEQRDSAMYRCASSPVTTRDRGREQYFGPGTRLLVL.

This clone has more than one count but fewer than ten. J is TRBJ2-7 and V is TRBV7-8; D is undetermined. CDR3 length equals 13 residues. V gave up 6 bases and J gave up 1 base, with 10 bases separating them. Looked up from germline, CDR1 is SGHVS and CDR2 is FQNEAQ. The CDR3 protein is CASSSPISYEQYF. The CDR3 DNA reads as TGTGCCAGCAGTTCCCCAATTTCCTACGAGCAGTACTTC.

This chain links TRBV27 with TRBJ1-2; TRBD1 might be the D (6 bases). The CDR3 is 14 residues long. V shed 0 bases and J shed 6 bases, with 11 bases lying between them. The germline V gene has CDR1 MNHEY and CDR2 SMNVEV (reference sequence). DNA for the CDR3: TGTGCCAGCAGTTTATCAAGGGGGTTTCATGGCTACACCTTC. Its translation: CASSLSRGFHGYTF.

The rearrangement links TRBV19 to TRBJ2-5; TRBD2 aligns across 14 bases. The CDR3 extends over 14 amino acids. Trimming at V came to 7 bases and at J to 5 bases, leaving 3 bases not matched to a gene. Germline V gives CDR1 LNHDA, CDR2 SQIVND (reference sequence). The CDR3 sequence is CASMRTSGRETQYF. DNA for the CDR3: TGTGCCAGTATGAGGACTAGCGGGAGGGAGACCCAGTACTTC. Drawing the rest from reference TRBV19 and TRBJ2-5, the complete variable domain is DGGITQSPKYLFRKEGQNVTLSCEQNLNHDAMYWYRQDPGQGLRLIYYSQIVNDFQKGDIAEGYSVSREKKESFPLTVTSAQKNPTAFYLCASMRTSGRETQYFGPGTRLLVL.

The chain links TRBV6-1 to TRBJ1-5; 7 nucleotides line up with TRBD1. The CDR3 runs to 16 residues. V lost 2 bases and J lost 5; bases outside the gene matches: 9. Germline loops: CDR1 MNHNS, CDR2 SASEGT. DNA of the CDR3: TGTGCCAGCAGTGAAATCAGGGGGTCTTCTCATCAGCCCCAGCATTTT. It codes for CASSEIRGSSHQPQHF.

This clone has just one count. The J gene is TRBJ2-7, the V gene TRBV25-1, with D possibly TRBD1 on 6 matching bases. The V end was cut by 1 base, the J end by 4 bases, with 11 bases between. The V gene's germline CDR1 is MGHDK and CDR2 SYGVNS. There are 14 residues in the CDR3. DNA of the CDR3: TGTGCCAGCAGTGAATCTGGGGGCCCATACGAGCAGTACTTC. It yields the protein CASSESGGPYEQYF.

The chain is built from TRBV2 and TRBJ2-3; a weak D match, TRBD2 (5 bases). The germline gives CDR1 SNHLY, CDR2 FYNNEI. The CDR3 totals 12 residues. V shed 6 bases and J shed 4 bases, with 8 bases lying between them. This CDR3 is CASSREADTQYF. CDR3 in DNA: TGTGCCAGCAGCCGGGAAGCAGATACGCAGTATTTT.

The V call is TRBV9, the J call TRBJ2-2; 13 positions agree with TRBD2. V shed 0 bases and J 7 bases; nucleotides not matched to a gene: 6. The germline CDR1 and CDR2 sequences are SGDLS and YYNGEE. The CDR3 is made up of 17 amino acids. The CDR3 region is CASSVELAGGRSGELFF. The CDR3 coding sequence is TGTGCCAGCAGCGTAGAACTAGCGGGAGGGCGTAGCGGGGAGCTGTTTTTT.

This chain joins TRBV28 and TRBJ1-4; D perhaps matches TRBD1 (5 bases). Germline values: CDR1 MDHEN, CDR2 SYDVKM. Trimming pared 3 bases from V and 8 bases from J, leaving 13 bases between. This CDR3 has 14 amino acids. CDR3 bases: TGTGCCAGCAGTTTGGTCAATTACAGGGAAAAACTGTTTTTT. Translation gives CASSLVNYREKLFF.

This sequence joins TRBV6-1 and TRBJ1-1, with D perhaps matching TRBD1 (5 bases). The CDR3 consists of 13 residues. Germline assignment: CDR1 MNHNS and CDR2 SASEGT. Trimming removed 4 bases at V and 5 bases at J, with 11 bases between. The CDR3 here is CASSGQYETEAFF. CDR3 nucleotide sequence: TGTGCCAGCAGTGGACAGTATGAGACTGAAGCTTTCTTT.

The chain recombines TRBV4-2 with TRBJ2-7; TRBD2 aligns across 7 bases. This CDR3 region has 15 residues. Per germline, CDR1 LGHNA and CDR2 YNFKEQ. V dropped 4 bases and J dropped 2; count of bases not matched to a gene: 8. CDR3 residues: CASSLLASGPYEQYF. For the CDR3, the DNA is TGTGCCAGCAGCCTACTGGCTAGCGGACCCTACGAGCAGTACTTC.

The V call is TRBV7-2, the J call TRBJ2-3, with 9 bases identical to TRBD2. The CDR3 spans 16 residues. V lost 1 base to trimming and J lost 5 bases; unmatched junction nucleotides: 7. Looked up from germline, CDR1 is SGHTA and CDR2 is FQGNSA. The CDR3 region has the DNA TGTGCCAGCAGCTTAGGGCGCGGGGGGGCCCTAGATACGCAGTATTTT. Protein: CASSLGRGGALDTQYF.

This chain joins TRBV9 and TRBJ1-4; maybe TRBD1 (5 bases). The CDR3 runs to 15 residues. Germline V gene data show CDR1 as SGDLS and CDR2 as YYNGEE. Trimming removed 0 bases from V and 7 bases from J, with 13 bases in between. CDR3 sequence: CASSVAKGRSEKLFF. The CDR3 nucleotides read TGTGCCAGCAGCGTAGCGAAGGGGAGGAGTGAAAAACTGTTTTTT.

The sample holds a few counts of this clone. The chain has TRBV30 and TRBJ2-7; D not resolved. The germline gives CDR1 GTSNPN, CDR2 SVGIG (reference sequence). V dropped 3 bases and J dropped 4 bases, with 22 bases sitting between them. The CDR3 length is 16 residues. The CDR3 DNA reads TGTGCCTGGAGCCGTGGTTGGGCGTTGGCTGAATACGAGCAGTACTTC. It yields the protein CAWSRGWALAEYEQYF.

With respect to this clone: An end of the junction does not agree with germline; a read error may underlie this. The CDR3, as DNA: TGTGCCAGCAGCTACCTCTCTGGGGCCAACGGCCTGACTTTC. Its protein product is CASSYLSGANGLTF. The chain employs TRBV7-3 and TRBJ2-6; tentative D call: TRBD1 (5 bases). Germline CDR1 SGHTA, CDR2 FQGTGA. The length of the CDR3 is 14 residues.

The gene calls are TRBV13 and TRBJ2-5; 8 positions match TRBD1. The V gene end was trimmed by 4 bases and the J gene end by 1 base; junction bases not matched to a gene: 2. The CDR3 is 14 amino acids. Germline CDR1 is PRHDT and CDR2 is FYEKMQ (reference sequence). The CDR3 here is CASSSRGPQETQYF. CDR3 in DNA: TGTGCCAGCAGCTCCAGGGGGCCCCAAGAGACCCAGTACTTC.